These T cell receptor beta chains were read from a single sample in a study of vaccination and CD4 T cells after COVID-19. TCRdb used MiXCR to reprocess the PCR reads, holding one entry per CDR3 protein. This sample carries 12,000 or so distinct CDR3 sequences, over 55% of them seen once, and the ten largest clones take 20% to 25%. For these receptors, no antigen is known. Input material: CD4+ T cells from blood, cultured in vitro. The receptors come from a human donor who had recovered from COVID-19. CDR3s include the opening cysteine and the closing phenylalanine or tryptophan. A D gene is named only where the DNA matches it firmly. The size entry is marked missing in some rows and otherwise reads once, few, many or a size class.

TRBJ2-7,NA,NA,TRBV5-1,CASSFPGGEGQYF,TGCGCCAGCAGCTTCCCGGGCGGGGAAGGGCAGTACTTC
TRBJ1-2,NA,NA,TRBV6-1,CASSADQGNYGYTF,TGTGCCAGCAGTGCCGATCAAGGGAACTATGGCTACACCTTC
TRBJ2-5,once,NA,TRBV11-3,CASSLVGGTQYF,TGTGCCAGCAGCTTAGTGGGGGGGACCCAGTACTTC
TRBJ1-2,NA,NA,TRBV7-9,CASQGQPNYGYTF,TGTGCCAGCCAGGGACAACCGAACTATGGCTACACCTTC
TRBJ1-2,NA,TRBD1,TRBV19,CASSSPDRVPPPLAF,TGTGCCAGTAGTTCCCCTGACAGGGTACCGCCTCCGCTGGCCTTC
TRBJ1-1,NA,NA,TRBV7-2,CASSPRTGEIAFF,TGTGCCAGCAGCCCTCGGACGGGGGAGATAGCTTTCTTT
TRBJ2-7,NA,NA,TRBV27,CASSSRVLATYEQYF,TGTGCCAGCAGTTCCAGAGTTCTTGCAACCTACGAGCAGTACTTC
TRBJ1-2,few,NA,TRBV7-2,CASSLIVIGVNYGYTF,TGTGCCAGCAGCTTAATAGTGATAGGGGTTAACTATGGCTACACCTTC
TRBJ1-2,NA,NA,TRBV6-1,CASSPKIAGSYGYTF,TGTGCCAGCAGTCCCAAAATTGCAGGGTCCTATGGCTACACCTTC
TRBJ1-1,NA,NA,TRBV12-3/TRBV12-4,CASSSTWNTEAFF,TGTGCCAGCAGCTCGACATGGAACACTGAAGCTTTCTTT
TRBJ2-5,few,NA,TRBV5-1,CASSLIIGRGKRETQYF,TGCGCCAGCAGCCTGATAATAGGACGGGGGAAAAGAGAGACCCAGTACTTC
TRBJ2-7,NA,NA,TRBV7-2,CASSLVRGAAYEQYF,TGTGCCAGCAGCTTAGTCCGAGGGGCGGCCTACGAGCAGTACTTC
TRBJ2-3,NA,NA,TRBV5-3,CARSPKGAGITDTQYF,TGTGCCAGAAGCCCCAAGGGGGCGGGGATCACAGATACGCAGTATTTT
TRBJ2-1,NA,NA,TRBV5-1,CASSSTGIGEQFF,TGCGCCAGCAGCTCGACAGGTATCGGTGAGCAGTTCTTC
TRBJ2-7,few,NA,TRBV6-1,CASTYSGRSQYF,TGTGCCAGCACCTATTCAGGGAGGTCGCAGTACTTC
TRBJ2-5,NA,TRBD2,TRBV6-1,CASSFGGLAGQETQYF,TGTGCCAGCAGCTTCGGGGGCCTAGCGGGCCAAGAGACCCAGTACTTC
TRBJ2-2,NA,NA,TRBV7-7,CASSLIPGHTTGELFF,TGTGCTAGCAGCCTTATTCCGGGACATACAACCGGGGAGCTGTTTTTT
TRBJ2-1,NA,NA,TRBV10-2,CASTRDNSYNEQFF,TGCGCTAGCACCCGGGACAACTCCTACAATGAGCAGTTCTTC
TRBJ1-3,NA,TRBD1,TRBV28,CATATGGSGNTIYF,TGTGCCACCGCAACAGGGGGCTCTGGAAACACCATATATTTT